This T cell receptor beta chain comes out of a study of T cells in Graves' hyperthyroidism and ophthalmopathy. Study-level findings and limits: Researchers report that a 13 V-J model separated ophthalmopathy from stable hyperthyroidism.

Per the germline V gene, CDR1 is SGHVS and CDR2 is FQNEAQ. Trimming cost V 5 bases and J 9 bases, with 11 bases left between them. The CDR3 spans 12 residues. Using RNA transcripts as the source, TCR beta CDR3 regions were amplified. RT-PCR in the first round (using the HTBI primer set) targeted the TCR CDR3. TCRdb ran MiXCR on the multiplex PCR reads and lists one entry per CDR3 protein. The table records fewer than 700,000 distinct CDR3 sequences, roughly 16% of them present only once. With regard to this clonotype: The antigen is not known.

A lack of ophthalmopathy progression within 18 months defined stable Graves' hyperthyroidism. The rearrangement uses TRBV7-8 and TRBJ2-1; D might be TRBD2 (6 bases). This receptor was taken from a woman aged 25 to 39 with Graves' hyperthyroidism. Sequenced: blood. DNA for the CDR3: TGTGCCAGCAGCGGGGGGAAGGGTGAGCAGTTCTTC. Its protein is CASSGGKGEQFF.